Following are 19 T cell receptor beta chains from one sample sequenced in a study of blood T cells in healthy people across ages. A second PCR of roughly 6 to 12 cycles used a sample-barcoded 5' primer and a J-beta primer mix. TCRdb reprocessed the 5' RACE reads with MiXCR, giving one entry per CDR3 protein. In the table there are hundreds of thousands of distinct CDR3 sequences, less than 45% of which are singletons. What was sequenced was blood. The source of these receptors is a man of 80 years or more in good health.

V usage is TRBV14 and J usage is TRBJ2-3; perhaps TRBD1 as D (6 bases). The ends were cut back, 4 bases at V and 4 bases at J, with 21 bases in the middle. This CDR3 comprises 17 residues. The germline V gene encodes CDR1 SGHDN and CDR2 FVKESK. The CDR3 reads CASSRLGQSPQPDTQYF. The CDR3 DNA sequence: TGTGCCAGCAGCCGCCTAGGACAGTCTCCCCAGCCAGATACGCAGTATTTT.

The chain is built from TRBV20-1 and TRBJ2-7, with a tentative D call TRBD2 (7 bases). Germline V gives CDR1 DFQATT, CDR2 SNEGSKA (reference sequence). The CDR3 runs 13 residues. V was pared by 5 bases and J by 5 bases, with 16 bases between. DNA of the CDR3: TGCAGTGCTGGTAGGGGGAGGGGTAACGAGCAGTACTTC. It is translated as CSAGRGRGNEQYF.

V usage is TRBV5-1 and J usage is TRBJ2-1; possibly TRBD1 or TRBD2 for D (5 bases each). CDR1 is SGHRS, CDR2 YFSETQ, per germline. The V end was cut by 4 bases, the J end by 2 bases, with 13 bases between. The CDR3 has 15 residues. The CDR3 DNA reads as TGCGCCAGCAGCCCGGGGACCTTAGCCTACAATGAGCAGTTCTTC. Amino acids: CASSPGTLAYNEQFF.

Worth noting for this clonotype: A much larger clone sits a single nucleotide away, making a read error possible. The rearrangement uses TRBV12-3 or TRBV12-4 and TRBJ2-3; the D gene is possibly TRBD2 (6 bases). The CDR3 length is 13 residues. With 6 bases removed from V and 5 bases from J, the gap between germline ends came to 12 bases. The CDR3 protein is CASSKASEDTQYF. The CDR3 bases are TGTGCCAGCAGCAAGGCTAGCGAAGATACGCAGTATTTT.

The CDR3 sequence is CASSTRGGRDRHEQYF. Written as DNA, the CDR3 is TGTGCCAGCAGCACAAGAGGGGGGAGGGACCGTCACGAGCAGTACTTC. The chain employs TRBV11-2 and TRBJ2-5; weak D call: TRBD2 (7 bases). The DNA matches TRBJ2-7 better at its end, which makes the J call doubtful. CDR1 is SGHAT and CDR2 is FQNNGV in the germline V gene. The length of the CDR3 is 16 residues.

About this clonotype itself: The junction shows a germline mismatch at one end, possibly a read error. The chain has TRBV10-3 and TRBJ2-3; 9 bases map to TRBD2. CDR3 length: 14 amino acids. The V gene's germline CDR1 is ENHRY and CDR2 SYGVKD. The CDR3 nucleotides read TGTGCCATCATGGCTAGCGGGACCACAGGTACGCAGTATTTT. Protein: CAIMASGTTGTQYF.

V is TRBV12-3 or TRBV12-4 and J is TRBJ1-2, with a possible D match to TRBD1 (6 bases). The CDR3 is made up of 13 amino acids. Between the trimmed V and J ends, which lost 3 bases and 7 bases, there was a span of 12 bases. The chain's CDR3 is CASSFGGGSGYTF. CDR3 coding DNA: TGTGCCAGCAGTTTTGGGGGGGGCAGTGGCTACACCTTC.

For this clonotype: An end of the junction differs from the germline gene, which may be a read error. The J gene is TRBJ1-5, the V gene TRBV7-8; no reliable D call. The CDR3 loop spans 17 amino acids. The germline CDR1 and CDR2 sequences are SGHVS and FQNEAQ. DNA of the CDR3: TGTGCCTGCAGCTCCACTTGGGGAGGGAGCAGCAATCAGCCCCAGCATTTT. This translates into CACSSTWGGSSNQPQHF.

This clonotype turned up a few times. This chain joins TRBV4-3 and TRBJ2-4; perhaps D is TRBD1 or TRBD2 (6 bases each). This CDR3 is 17 amino acids long. The germline CDR1 and CDR2 sequences are LGHNA and YSLEER. V was clipped by 1 base and J by 6 bases, with 19 bases between them. The CDR3 reads CASSQGLPGARGNIQYF. CDR3 nucleotide sequence: TGCGCCAGCAGCCAAGGACTGCCGGGGGCGAGGGGAAACATTCAGTACTTC.

This chain connects TRBV7-6 to TRBJ2-7; D is possibly TRBD2 (6 bases). CDR1 and CDR2 (germline): SGHVS, FNYEAQ. Trimming pared 4 bases from V and 4 bases from J, leaving 17 bases between. CDR3 length equals 15 residues. CDR3 nucleotide sequence: TGTGCCAGCAGCTCAAGCCCCGGGAGTAATTACGAGCAGTACTTC. This encodes CASSSSPGSNYEQYF.

This clonotype has a handful of counts. V gene TRBV29-1 combines with J gene TRBJ2-5; weak D call: TRBD2 (5 bases). The germline CDR1 and CDR2 sequences are SQVTM and ANQGSEA. The V and J ends lost 3 bases and 5 bases respectively, with 16 bases between them. This CDR3 region has 14 residues. CDR3 coding DNA: TGCAGCGTTGAGATCTCGGGGATTGGGGAGACCCAGTACTTC. Amino acids: CSVEISGIGETQYF.

This chain links TRBV20-1 with TRBJ2-7; the D gene is possibly TRBD1 (5 bases). Germline V gene data show CDR1 as DFQATT and CDR2 as SNEGSKA (reference sequence). V was pared by 1 base and J by 5 bases, with 18 bases between. This CDR3 is 15 amino acids long. The CDR3, as DNA: TGCAGTGCTAGAGGTGGGCCAGGGCAGGGAAACGAGCAGTACTTC. Translated, it gives CSARGGPGQGNEQYF.

The gene calls are TRBV6-4 and TRBJ1-1; no definite D call. V was pared by 4 bases and J by 0 bases, with 6 bases between. The CDR3 length is 13 residues. Germline CDR1 reads MRHNA; CDR2 reads SNTAGT. CDR3 in amino acids: CASSVKVNTEAFF. CDR3 DNA: TGTGCCAGCAGTGTTAAGGTGAACACTGAAGCTTTCTTT.

The genes are TRBV2 and TRBJ2-6, with 10 bases fitting TRBD1. The V gene end was trimmed by 8 bases and the J gene end by 4 bases; junction bases not matched to a gene: 11. The V gene's germline CDR1 is SNHLY and CDR2 FYNNEI. CDR3 length: 17 amino acids. The CDR3 DNA follows: TGTGCCAGCGATTCCGGGACAGGGGCGGGAGGGGCCAACGTCCTGACTTTC. Protein product: CASDSGTGAGGANVLTF.

The chain couples TRBV7-9 to TRBJ1-1; D gene uncertain. Germline values: CDR1 SEHNR, CDR2 FQNEAQ (reference sequence). V lost 5 bases to trimming and J lost 11 bases, with 12 bases between them. The CDR3 is 11 residues long. CDR3 amino acids: CASSLNTGAFF. The CDR3 coding sequence is TGTGCCAGCAGCCTAAACACCGGGGCTTTCTTT.

The chain couples TRBV4-3 to TRBJ2-1; D gene uncertain. Germline loops: CDR1 LGHNA, CDR2 YSLEER. V was clipped by 1 base and J by 0 bases, with 10 bases between them. The CDR3 spans 16 residues. In nucleotides, the CDR3 is TGCGCCAGCAGCCAAGGTGGTGCCAGCTCCTACAATGAGCAGTTCTTC. The encoded protein is CASSQGGASSYNEQFF.

A few counts support this clonotype. The chain is built from TRBV6-5 and TRBJ2-3, with 7 nucleotides matching TRBD2. This CDR3 contains 15 residues. Germline CDR1 is MNHEY and CDR2 is SVGAGI. J was trimmed by 3 bases and V by 8 bases; bases with no gene match: 11. The CDR3 region has the DNA TGTGCCAGCTACCCCAGCGGGACGCGGACAGATACGCAGTATTTT. It translates to CASYPSGTRTDTQYF.

The J gene is TRBJ2-1, the V gene TRBV7-3, with D perhaps assigned TRBD1 or TRBD2 (5 bases each). V was cut by 0 bases and J by 6 bases, with 9 bases left in between. Germline CDR1 SGHTA, CDR2 FQGTGA. The CDR3 totals 14 residues. The CDR3 DNA follows: TGTGCCAGCAGCTTAACGGGGGTCGTCAATGAGCAGTTCTTC. Translated, it gives CASSLTGVVNEQFF.

This clonotype was seen a single time. V is TRBV6-2 or TRBV6-3 and J is TRBJ1-4; D is unresolved. The CDR3 length is 16 residues. The V and J ends lost 5 bases and 10 bases respectively, with 23 bases between them. Germline CDR1 MNHEY, CDR2 SVGEGT. The CDR3 DNA is TGTGCCAGCAGTGATATAAACGGAGGGCCTACGAGAAAACTGTTTTTT. It translates to CASSDINGGPTRKLFF.